This record looks at one T cell receptor beta chain sequence and its context. The data originate from a study of T-cell reconstitution after alpha-beta-depleted transplantation in children. For TCRbeta, the library was prepared with unique molecular identifiers. TCRdb redid the calling of the PCR reads with MiXCR, one entry per CDR3 protein. The data show more than 60,000 distinct CDR3 sequences, about 7% seen once. This CDR3 is built from 12 residues. Germline V gives CDR1 SGHVS, CDR2 FQNEAQ. J was trimmed by 8 bases and V by 5 bases; bases with no gene match: 3. The rearrangement uses TRBV7-8 and TRBJ2-1; 7 bases are shared with TRBD2. The clonotype was recovered from a human donor who donated a stem cell graft to a child with acute lymphoblastic leukemia. Sequenced material: PBMCs from the stem cell graft donor, taken from the stem cell graft. CDR3: CASSPRGDEQFF. Written as DNA, the CDR3 is TGTGCCAGCAGCCCCCGGGGGGATGAGCAGTTCTTC.